Presented here are 11 T cell receptor beta chains from one specimen sequenced in a study of cytomegalovirus exposure and HLA in healthy donors. Vbeta (60) and Jbeta (13) primers were used in the PCR. Libraries were prepared by immunoSEQ multiplex PCR; TCRdb keeps only in-frame clonotypes and omits some of them. The repertoire holds 140,000 or so clones, with about 74% as singletons. Material: PBMCs. These receptors all stem from a man between 18 and 35 years old in good health and CMV-seropositive.

A remark on this clone: At one end, the junction sequence differs from germline, possibly due to a read error. The genes are TRBV6-1 and TRBJ2-2, with a weak D call TRBD1 (6 bases). The length of the CDR3 is 12 residues. Germline CDR1 is MNHNS and CDR2 is SASEGT. This CDR3 is CASSVRPGALFF. The DNA of the CDR3 is TGTGCCAGCAGTGTTAGGCCAGGGGCGCTGTTTTTT.

The CDR3 nucleotides are TGTGCCAGCAGCCCCAACAAACTGACAGTGGGACAAGAGACCCAGTACTTC. Translation gives CASSPNKLTVGQETQYF. This chain uses TRBV5-4 with TRBJ2-5; possible D gene TRBD1, 5 bases. Germline CDR1 is SGHNT and CDR2 is YYREEE (reference sequence). The CDR3 has 17 residues. Trimming pared 4 bases from V and 2 bases from J, leaving 21 bases between.

V and J are TRBV6-5 and TRBJ1-4, with no clear D. Per the germline V gene, CDR1 is MNHEY and CDR2 is SVGAGI. V was pared by 0 bases and J by 2 bases, with 7 bases between. The CDR3 is 15 residues long. As DNA, the CDR3 is TGTGCCAGCAGTTACTCGTCACAGACTAATGAAAAACTGTTTTTT. Translating it yields CASSYSSQTNEKLFF.

V usage is TRBV21-1 and J usage is TRBJ2-4; TRBD1 was called by the table and not checked on the DNA. TRBV21-1 is a pseudogene. This CDR3 is 19 amino acids long. The DNA of the CDR3 is TGTGCCAGCAGCGATCCGCGGACAGGGTTTAATTTTGGCAAAAACATTCAGTACTTC. Translated: CASSDPRTGFNFGKNIQYF.

This sequence joins TRBV2 and TRBJ2-7; unclear D gene. CDR1 is SNHLY and CDR2 is FYNNEI in the germline V gene. Trimming left V 0 bases short and J 8 bases short, with 11 bases between. The CDR3 spans 13 residues. The CDR3 DNA reads as TGTGCCAGCAGTGAAGCGCTACTAACGAAGCAGTACTTC. Its translation is CASSEALLTKQYF.

This clone was found once. The chain recombines TRBV14 with TRBJ1-2; D ambiguous. The V end was cut by 4 bases, the J end by 10 bases, with 19 bases between. Germline V gives CDR1 SGHDN, CDR2 FVKESK. The CDR3 runs to 14 residues. Here the CDR3 reads CASSPNPGPRDYTF. CDR3 bases: TGTGCCAGCAGCCCGAACCCCGGACCACGGGACTACACCTTC.

V and J are TRBV27 and TRBJ1-5; 7 bases map to TRBD1. The V and J ends lost 6 bases and 8 bases, in that order; junction bases with no gene match: 7. CDR1 and CDR2 (germline): MNHEY, SMNVEV (reference sequence). The CDR3 covers 13 residues. CDR3 protein: CASSPTGIEPQHF. The CDR3 DNA follows: TGTGCCAGCAGCCCGACAGGGATCGAGCCCCAGCATTTT.

The chain combines TRBV5-5 with TRBJ2-5; the D gene is possibly TRBD1 (6 bases). CDR3 length: 13 residues. Germline V lookup: CDR1 SGHKS, CDR2 YYEKEE (reference sequence). The germline V and J ends were trimmed by 2 bases and 5 bases, with 10 bases remaining between them. The CDR3 reads CASSFSGAETQYF. Written as DNA, the CDR3 is TGTGCCAGCAGCTTTTCAGGGGCCGAGACCCAGTACTTC.

V is TRBV2 and J is TRBJ2-2; a weak D match, TRBD1 (6 bases). Between the trimmed V and J ends, which lost 2 bases and 4 bases, there was a span of 14 bases. The CDR3 spans 16 residues. CDR1 and CDR2 (germline): SNHLY, FYNNEI. CDR3 region: CASSEMEQGPTGELFF. The CDR3 DNA reads TGTGCCAGCAGTGAAATGGAACAGGGACCCACCGGGGAGCTGTTTTTT.

The rearrangement uses TRBV5-1 and TRBJ2-7; possibly TRBD2 for D (5 bases). Germline V gene data show CDR1 as SGHRS and CDR2 as YFSETQ. V was clipped by 1 base and J by 7 bases, with 15 bases between them. CDR3 length equals 14 residues. The CDR3 protein is CASSLLPGMGEQYF. CDR3 DNA sequence: TGCGCCAGCAGCTTGCTCCCGGGGATGGGGGAGCAGTACTTC.

The rearrangement links TRBV2 to TRBJ1-1; TRBD1 agrees at 9 bases. The CDR3 covers 13 residues. Germline V CDR1 and CDR2: SNHLY, FYNNEI. The junction had 4 bases not matched to a gene; V was cut back by 7 bases and J by 4 bases. CDR3 region: CASNRGPITEAFF. In nucleotides, the CDR3 is TGTGCCAGCAACAGGGGGCCAATCACTGAAGCTTTCTTT. The full variable domain, rest sourced from reference TRBV2 and TRBJ1-1, is EPEVTQTPSHQVTQMGQEVILRCVPISNHLYFYWYRQILGQKVEFLVSFYNNEISEKSEIFDDQFSVERPDGSNFTLKIRSTKLEDSAMYFCASNRGPITEAFFGQGTRLTVV.